The TCR beta chain described here comes from a study of cytomegalovirus exposure and HLA in healthy donors. The donors were in the roughly 120-subject validation cohort, distinct from the roughly 600-subject first cohort. The table lists this clone with many counts. The antigen is undetermined. Study-wide findings and caveats: Cytomegalovirus status, reportedly, was diagnosed with high specificity and sensitivity by the classifier. First-cohort TCR clusters were later found to tend to co-occur in the 120 or so validation repertoires. Usually a TCR sequence was rare, but some public TCRs were found in many donors.

Repertoires were generated with immunoSEQ multiplex PCR, while TCRdb's copy carries only in-frame clones and drops some. The sample has 150,000 to 200,000 clones, 85% seen once. Germline V gene data show CDR1 as SGHTA and CDR2 as FQGTGA. J was trimmed by 6 bases and V by 3 bases; bases with no gene match: 1. This CDR3 has 13 amino acids. V gene TRBV7-3 combines with J gene TRBJ2-3, with 9 positions matching TRBD2. The sequenced material came from PBMCs. The receptor's source is a man aged 30-40 years in good health and CMV-seropositive. The CDR3 loop reads CASSFGTSDTQYF. In DNA form, the CDR3 reads TGTGCCAGCAGCTTCGGGACTAGCGATACGCAGTATTTT.